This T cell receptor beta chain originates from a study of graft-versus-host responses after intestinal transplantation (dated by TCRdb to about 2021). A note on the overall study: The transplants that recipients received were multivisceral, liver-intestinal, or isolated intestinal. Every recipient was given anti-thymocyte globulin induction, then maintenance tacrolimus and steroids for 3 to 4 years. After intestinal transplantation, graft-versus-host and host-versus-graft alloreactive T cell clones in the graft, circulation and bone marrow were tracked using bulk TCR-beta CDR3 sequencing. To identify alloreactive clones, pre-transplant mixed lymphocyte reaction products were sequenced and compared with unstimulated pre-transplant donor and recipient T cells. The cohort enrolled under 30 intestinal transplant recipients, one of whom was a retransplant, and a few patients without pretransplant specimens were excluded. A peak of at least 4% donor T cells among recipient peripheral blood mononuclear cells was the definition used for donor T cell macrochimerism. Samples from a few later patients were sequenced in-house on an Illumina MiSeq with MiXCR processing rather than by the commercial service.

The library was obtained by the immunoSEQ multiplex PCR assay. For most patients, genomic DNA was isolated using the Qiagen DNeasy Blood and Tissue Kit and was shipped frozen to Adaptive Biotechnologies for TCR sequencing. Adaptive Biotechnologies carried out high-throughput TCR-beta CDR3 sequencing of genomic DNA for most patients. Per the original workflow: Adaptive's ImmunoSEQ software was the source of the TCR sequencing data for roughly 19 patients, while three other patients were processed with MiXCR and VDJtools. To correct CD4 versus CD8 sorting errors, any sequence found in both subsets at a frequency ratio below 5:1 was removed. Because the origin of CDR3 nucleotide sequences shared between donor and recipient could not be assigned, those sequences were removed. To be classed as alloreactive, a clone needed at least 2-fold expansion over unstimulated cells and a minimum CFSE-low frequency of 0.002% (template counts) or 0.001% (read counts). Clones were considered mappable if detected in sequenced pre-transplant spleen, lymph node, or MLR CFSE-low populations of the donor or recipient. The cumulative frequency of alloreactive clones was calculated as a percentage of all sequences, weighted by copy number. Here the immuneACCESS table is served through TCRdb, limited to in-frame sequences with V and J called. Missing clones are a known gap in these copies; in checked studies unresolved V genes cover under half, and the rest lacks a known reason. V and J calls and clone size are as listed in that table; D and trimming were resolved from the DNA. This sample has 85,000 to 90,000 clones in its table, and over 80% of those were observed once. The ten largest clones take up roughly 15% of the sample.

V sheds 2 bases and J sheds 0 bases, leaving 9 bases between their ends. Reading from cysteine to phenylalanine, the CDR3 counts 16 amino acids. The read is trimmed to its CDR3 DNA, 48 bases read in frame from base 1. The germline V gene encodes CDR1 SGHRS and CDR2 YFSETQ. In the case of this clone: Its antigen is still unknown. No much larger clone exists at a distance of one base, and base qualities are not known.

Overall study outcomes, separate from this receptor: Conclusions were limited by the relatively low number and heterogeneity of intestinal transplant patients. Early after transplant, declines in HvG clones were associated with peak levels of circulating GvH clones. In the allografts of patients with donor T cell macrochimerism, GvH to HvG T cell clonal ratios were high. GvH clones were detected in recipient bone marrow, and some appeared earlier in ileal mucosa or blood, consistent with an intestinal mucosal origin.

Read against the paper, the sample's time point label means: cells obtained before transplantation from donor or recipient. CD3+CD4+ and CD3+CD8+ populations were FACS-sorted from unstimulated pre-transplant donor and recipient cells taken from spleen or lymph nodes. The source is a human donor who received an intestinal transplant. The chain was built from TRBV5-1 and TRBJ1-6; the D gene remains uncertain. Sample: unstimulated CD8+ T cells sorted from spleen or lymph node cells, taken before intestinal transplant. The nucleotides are TGCGCCAGCAGCTTCACGGCTAGCTCCTATAATTCACCCCTCCACTTT. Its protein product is CASSFTASSYNSPLHF.